This T cell receptor (beta chain) was sequenced in a study of human T cells and chemical hapten exposure. As for the study in general: Sensitization employed 2% DPC on roughly 2 cm by roughly 2 cm of upper inner arm skin. The study's findings and limits: Sensitizing to DPC left TCRs with a frequency above 1 in 1000 unaltered. Since the donors had alopecia, their immune response may not be the same as that of healthy people.

Trimming pared 6 bases from V and 5 bases from J, leaving 13 bases between. Germline-derived CDR1 and CDR2 are ENHRY and SYGVKD. CDR3 length: 13 amino acids. This clonotype was seen at least ten times. Antigen specificity is unknown. TCRdb re-derived calls from the RACE reads in MiXCR, one entry per CDR3 protein. The sample holds tens of thousands of distinct CDR3 sequences, approximately 10% seen once. This sample's time point: patch test 3, about 24 weeks after DPC sensitization. Stated treatment: therapeutic diphenylcyclopropenone sensitization with weekly scalp DPC. The donor pool consisted of alopecia patients aged 18 to 70 years, considered suitable for DPC.

The clonotype comes from a woman in her twenties or thirties with alopecia areata. Some clones in this sample may be carry-over from other donors' samples. Sequenced material: whole blood, taken in connection with sensitization to the hapten diphenylcyclopropenone (DPC). The chain couples TRBV10-3 to TRBJ1-1; D may be TRBD1 (6 bases). The CDR3 is CAIRRVGGTEAFF. The CDR3 DNA reads as TGTGCCATCAGGCGAGTAGGGGGGACTGAAGCTTTCTTT.